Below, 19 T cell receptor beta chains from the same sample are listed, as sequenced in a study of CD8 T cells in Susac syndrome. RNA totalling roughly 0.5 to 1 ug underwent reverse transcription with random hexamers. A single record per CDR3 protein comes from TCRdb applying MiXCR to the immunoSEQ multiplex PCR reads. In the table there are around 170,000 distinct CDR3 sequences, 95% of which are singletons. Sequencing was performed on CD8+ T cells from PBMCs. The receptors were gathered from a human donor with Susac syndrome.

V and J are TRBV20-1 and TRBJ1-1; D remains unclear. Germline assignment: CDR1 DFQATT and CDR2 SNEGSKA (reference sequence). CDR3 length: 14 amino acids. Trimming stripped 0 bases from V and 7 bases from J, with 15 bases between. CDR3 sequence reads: CSARDPSGPGEAFF. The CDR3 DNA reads TGCAGTGCTAGAGATCCATCCGGTCCGGGTGAAGCTTTCTTT.

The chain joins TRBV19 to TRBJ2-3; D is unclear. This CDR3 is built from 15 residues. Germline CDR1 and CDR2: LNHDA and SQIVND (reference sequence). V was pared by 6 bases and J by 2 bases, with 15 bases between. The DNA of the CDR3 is TGTGCCAGTAGCCCATTGTTGGTCCTCACAGATACGCAGTATTTT. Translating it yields CASSPLLVLTDTQYF.

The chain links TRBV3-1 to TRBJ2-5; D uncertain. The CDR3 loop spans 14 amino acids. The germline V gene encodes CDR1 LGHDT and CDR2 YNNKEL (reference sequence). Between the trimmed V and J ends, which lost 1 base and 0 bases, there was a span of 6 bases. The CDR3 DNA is TGTGCCAGCAGCCAAGTAGAGGACCAAGAGACCCAGTACTTC. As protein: CASSQVEDQETQYF.

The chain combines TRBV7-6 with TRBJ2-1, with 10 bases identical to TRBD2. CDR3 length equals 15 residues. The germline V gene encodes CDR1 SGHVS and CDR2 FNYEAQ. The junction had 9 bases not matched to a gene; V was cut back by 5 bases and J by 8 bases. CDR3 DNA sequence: TGTGCCAGCAGCGATGTAGCGGGAGGTAATTATGAGCAGTTCTTC. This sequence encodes CASSDVAGGNYEQFF. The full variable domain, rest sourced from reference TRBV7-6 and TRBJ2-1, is GAGVSQSPRYKVTKRGQDVALRCDPISGHVSLYWYRQALGQGPEFLTYFNYEAQQDKSGLPNDRFSAERPEGSISTLTIQRTEQRDSAMYRCASSDVAGGNYEQFFGPGTRLTVL.

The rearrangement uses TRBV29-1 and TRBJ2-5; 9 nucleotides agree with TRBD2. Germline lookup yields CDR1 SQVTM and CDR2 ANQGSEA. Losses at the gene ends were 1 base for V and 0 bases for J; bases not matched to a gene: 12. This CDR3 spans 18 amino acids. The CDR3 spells CSVEGKASGEMYQETQYF. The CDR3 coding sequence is TGCAGCGTTGAAGGCAAGGCTAGCGGGGAGATGTACCAAGAGACCCAGTACTTC.

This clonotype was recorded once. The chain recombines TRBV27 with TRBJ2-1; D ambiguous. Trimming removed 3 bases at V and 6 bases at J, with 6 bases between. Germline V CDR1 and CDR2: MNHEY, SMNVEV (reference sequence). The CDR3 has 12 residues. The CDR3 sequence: CASSFFGNEQFF. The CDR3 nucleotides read TGTGCCAGCAGTTTTTTCGGCAATGAGCAGTTCTTC.

CDR3 nucleotide sequence: TGTGCCGGGGGGGACAGAGCGAGGGATGGCTACACCTTC. Protein sequence: CAGGDRARDGYTF. The chain combines TRBV28 with TRBJ1-2, with 7 positions matching TRBD1. Germline CDR1 MDHEN, CDR2 SYDVKM. V shed 11 bases, J shed 6 bases, and the junction held 12 bases outside the gene matches. The CDR3 has 13 residues.

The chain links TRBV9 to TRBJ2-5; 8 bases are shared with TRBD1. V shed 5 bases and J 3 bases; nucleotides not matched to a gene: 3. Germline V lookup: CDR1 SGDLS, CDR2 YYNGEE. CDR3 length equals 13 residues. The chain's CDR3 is CASRKTGEETQYF. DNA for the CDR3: TGTGCCAGCAGGAAGACAGGGGAAGAGACCCAGTACTTC.

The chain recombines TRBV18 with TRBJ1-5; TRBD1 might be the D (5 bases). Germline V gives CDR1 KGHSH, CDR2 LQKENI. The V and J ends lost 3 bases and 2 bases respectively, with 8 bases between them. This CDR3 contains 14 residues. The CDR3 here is CASSPRDGNQPQHF. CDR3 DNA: TGTGCCAGCTCACCCCGGGACGGCAATCAGCCCCAGCATTTT.

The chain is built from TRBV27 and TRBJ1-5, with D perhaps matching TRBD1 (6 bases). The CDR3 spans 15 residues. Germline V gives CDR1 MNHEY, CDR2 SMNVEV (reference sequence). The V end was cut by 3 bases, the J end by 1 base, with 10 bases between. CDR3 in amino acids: CASSFSRGSNQPQHF. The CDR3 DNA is TGTGCCAGCAGTTTCTCCAGGGGAAGCAATCAGCCCCAGCATTTT.

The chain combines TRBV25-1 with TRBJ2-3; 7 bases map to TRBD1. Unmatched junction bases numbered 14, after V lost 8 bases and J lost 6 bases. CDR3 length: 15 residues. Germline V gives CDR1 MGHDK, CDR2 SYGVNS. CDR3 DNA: TGTGCCAGCTACAGGGGCCGGGACCAGGGGGATACGCAGTATTTT. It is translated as CASYRGRDQGDTQYF. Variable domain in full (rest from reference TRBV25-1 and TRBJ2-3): EADIYQTPRYLVIGTGKKITLECSQTMGHDKMYWYQQDPGMELHLIHYSYGVNSTEKGDLSSESTVSRIRTEHFPLTLESARPSHTSQYLCASYRGRDQGDTQYFGPGTRLTVL.

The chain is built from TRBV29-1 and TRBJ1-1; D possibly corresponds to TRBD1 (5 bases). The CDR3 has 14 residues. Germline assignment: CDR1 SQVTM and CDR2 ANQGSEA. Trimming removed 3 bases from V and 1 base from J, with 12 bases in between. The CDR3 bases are TGCAGCGTTGATCCTACAGGTCGGAACACTGAAGCTTTCTTT. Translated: CSVDPTGRNTEAFF.

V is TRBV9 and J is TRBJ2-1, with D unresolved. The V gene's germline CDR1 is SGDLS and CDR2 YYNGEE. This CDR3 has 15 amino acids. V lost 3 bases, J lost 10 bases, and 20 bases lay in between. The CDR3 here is CASSASGSSNQEQFF. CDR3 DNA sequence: TGTGCCAGCAGCGCCTCCGGGTCCAGCAACCAGGAGCAGTTCTTC.

The CDR3: CSAPQGAGGRLSLYNEQFF. Here the CDR3 DNA reads TGCAGTGCCCCTCAAGGCGCGGGAGGGAGGTTAAGTCTCTACAATGAGCAGTTCTTC. The V call is TRBV20-1, the J call TRBJ2-1, with TRBD2 matching over 9 bases. The V gene's germline CDR1 is DFQATT and CDR2 SNEGSKA (reference sequence). The trim removed 6 bases at V and 3 bases at J, leaving 21 bases unmatched. This CDR3 comprises 19 residues.

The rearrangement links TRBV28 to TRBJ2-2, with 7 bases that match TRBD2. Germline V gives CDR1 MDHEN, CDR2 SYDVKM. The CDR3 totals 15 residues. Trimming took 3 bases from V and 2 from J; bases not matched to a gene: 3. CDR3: CASSFGLVNTGELFF. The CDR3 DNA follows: TGTGCCAGCAGTTTCGGACTAGTCAACACCGGGGAGCTGTTTTTT.

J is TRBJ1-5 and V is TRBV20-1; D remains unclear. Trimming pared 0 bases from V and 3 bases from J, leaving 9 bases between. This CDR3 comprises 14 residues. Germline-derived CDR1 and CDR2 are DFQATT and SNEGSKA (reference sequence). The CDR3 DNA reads TGCAGTGCTAGAGACCAGTCATACAATCAGCCCCAGCATTTT. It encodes CSARDQSYNQPQHF.

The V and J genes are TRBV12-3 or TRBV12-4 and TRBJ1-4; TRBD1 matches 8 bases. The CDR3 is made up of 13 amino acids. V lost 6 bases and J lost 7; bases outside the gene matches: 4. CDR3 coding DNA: TGTGCCAGCAGCGACAGGGGCGCTGAAAAACTGTTTTTT. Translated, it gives CASSDRGAEKLFF.

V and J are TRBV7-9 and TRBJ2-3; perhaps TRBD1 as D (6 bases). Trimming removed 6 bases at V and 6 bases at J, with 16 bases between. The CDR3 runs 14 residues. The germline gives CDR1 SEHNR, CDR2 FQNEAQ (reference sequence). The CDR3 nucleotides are TGTGCCAGCAGGACAGGACTGCCGTCGGATACGCAGTATTTT. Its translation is CASRTGLPSDTQYF.

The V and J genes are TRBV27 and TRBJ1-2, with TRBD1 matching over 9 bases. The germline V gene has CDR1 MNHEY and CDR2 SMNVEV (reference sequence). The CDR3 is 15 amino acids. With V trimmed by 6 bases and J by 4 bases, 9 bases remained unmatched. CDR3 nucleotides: TGTGCCAGCAGCCAAACAGGGGGCTTAATCTATGGCTACACCTTC. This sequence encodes CASSQTGGLIYGYTF.